Included here is one TCR beta chain sequence, with context. The target antigen is unknown. The source of the sample is a study of T cell responses to AZD1222 COVID-19 vaccine. This CDR3 region has 16 residues. Germline V gene sequence: CDR1 LGHDT, CDR2 YNNKEL (reference sequence). V lost 3 bases, J lost 7 bases, and 18 bases lay in between. Study-wide results and limits: The donor cohort was predominantly white British with a female majority, and clonal diversity may have been underestimated.

Profiled with immunoSEQ multiplex PCR; TCRdb holds only in-frame clones, not every one. The sample holds about 120,000 clones, about 89% seen once. The V gene is TRBV3-1 (or the pseudogene TRBV3-2), the J gene TRBJ2-2; the D gene could be TRBD1 or TRBD2 (5 bases each). The clonotype originates from an adult in good health. Specimen: peripheral blood, collected on day 0 of AZD1222 vaccination. CDR3 protein: CASSQDLGTQLGELFF. The CDR3, as DNA: TGTGCCAGCAGCCAGGACCTCGGGACCCAACTCGGGGAGCTGTTTTTT.